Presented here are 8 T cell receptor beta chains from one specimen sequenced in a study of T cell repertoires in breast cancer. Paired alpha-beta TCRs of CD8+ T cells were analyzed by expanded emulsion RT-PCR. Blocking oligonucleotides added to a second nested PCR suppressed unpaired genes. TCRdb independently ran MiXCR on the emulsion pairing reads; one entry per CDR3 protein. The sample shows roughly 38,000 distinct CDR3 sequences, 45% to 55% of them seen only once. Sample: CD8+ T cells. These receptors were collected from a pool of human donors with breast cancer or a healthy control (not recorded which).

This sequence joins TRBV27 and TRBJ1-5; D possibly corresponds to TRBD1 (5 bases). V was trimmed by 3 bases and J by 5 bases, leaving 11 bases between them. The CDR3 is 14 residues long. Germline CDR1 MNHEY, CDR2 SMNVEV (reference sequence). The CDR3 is CASSFAGRDQPQHF. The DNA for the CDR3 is TGTGCCAGCAGTTTCGCCGGCAGGGATCAGCCCCAGCATTTT.

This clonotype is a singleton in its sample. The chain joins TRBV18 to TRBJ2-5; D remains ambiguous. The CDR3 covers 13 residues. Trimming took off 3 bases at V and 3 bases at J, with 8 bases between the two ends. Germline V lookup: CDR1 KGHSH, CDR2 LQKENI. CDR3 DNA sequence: TGTGCCAGCTCACCTTTAGAGAAAGAGACCCAGTACTTC. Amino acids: CASSPLEKETQYF.

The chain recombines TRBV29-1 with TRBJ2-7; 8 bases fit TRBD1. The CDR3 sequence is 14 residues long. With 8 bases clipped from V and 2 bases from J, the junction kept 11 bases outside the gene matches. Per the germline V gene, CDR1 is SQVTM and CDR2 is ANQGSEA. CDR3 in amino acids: CSMLTTGDPYEQYF. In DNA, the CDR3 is TGCAGCATGTTGACGACAGGGGATCCCTACGAGCAGTACTTC.

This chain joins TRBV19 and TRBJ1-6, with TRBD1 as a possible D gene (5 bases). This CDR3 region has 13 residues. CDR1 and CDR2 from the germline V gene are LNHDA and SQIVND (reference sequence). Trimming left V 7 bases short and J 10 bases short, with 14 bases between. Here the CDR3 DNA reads TGTGCCAGTACCGGGGGATTGGGGTCACCCCTCCACTTT. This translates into CASTGGLGSPLHF.

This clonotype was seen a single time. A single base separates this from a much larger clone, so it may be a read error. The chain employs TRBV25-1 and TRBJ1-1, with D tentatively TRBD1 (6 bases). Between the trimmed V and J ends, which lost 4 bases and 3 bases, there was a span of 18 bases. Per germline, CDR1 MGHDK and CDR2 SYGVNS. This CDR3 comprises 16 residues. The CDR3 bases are TGTGCCAGCAGTGCATTGAGGGGGGGGAGGGACACTGAAGCTTTCTTT. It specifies CASSALRGGRDTEAFF. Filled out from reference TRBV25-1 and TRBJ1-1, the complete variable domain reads EADIYQTPRYLVIGTGKKITLECSQTMGHDKMYWYQQDPGMELHLIHYSYGVNSTEKGDLSSESTVSRIRTEHFPLTLESARPSHTSQYLCASSALRGGRDTEAFFGQGTRLTVV.

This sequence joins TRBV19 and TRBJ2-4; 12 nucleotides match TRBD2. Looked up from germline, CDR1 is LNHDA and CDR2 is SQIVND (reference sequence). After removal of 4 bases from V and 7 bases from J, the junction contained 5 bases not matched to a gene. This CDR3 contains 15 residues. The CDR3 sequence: CASSTLAGGPNIQYF. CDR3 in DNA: TGTGCCAGTAGTACGCTAGCGGGAGGGCCGAACATTCAGTACTTC.

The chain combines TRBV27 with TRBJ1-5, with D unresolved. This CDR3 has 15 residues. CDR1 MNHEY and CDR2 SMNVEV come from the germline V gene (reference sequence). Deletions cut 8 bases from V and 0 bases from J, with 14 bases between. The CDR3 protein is CASSPGRLSNQPQHF. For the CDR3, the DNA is TGTGCCAGCTCCCCTGGACGTCTTAGCAATCAGCCCCAGCATTTT.

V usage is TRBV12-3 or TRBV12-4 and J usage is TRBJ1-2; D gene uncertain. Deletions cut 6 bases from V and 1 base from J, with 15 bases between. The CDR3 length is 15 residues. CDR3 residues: CASSQTTTDNYGYTF. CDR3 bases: TGTGCCAGCAGCCAAACTACCACAGATAACTATGGCTACACCTTC.